This is a list of T cell receptor beta chains from one sample in a study of blood T cells in healthy people across ages. TCRdb reprocessed the 5' RACE reads via MiXCR and lists one record per CDR3 protein. The profile shows about 830,000 distinct CDR3 sequences, about 62% of them singletons. What was sequenced was blood. These receptor sequences come from a man aged 30-40 years in good health. CDR3s include the opening cysteine and the closing phenylalanine or tryptophan. A D gene is named only where the DNA matches it firmly. Some rows have no size entry. The others give once, few or many, or a class for an expanded clone.

j_call v_call d_call clone_size cdr3_nt cdr3_aa
TRBJ2-6 TRBV20-1 NA NA TGCAGTGCCGGGGAAGCTGGGGCCAACGTCCTGACTTTC CSAGEAGANVLTF
TRBJ2-2 TRBV6-5 NA NA TGCGCCAGCGAAGGTTGGGACACCGGGGAGCTGTTTTTT CASEGWDTGELFF
TRBJ2-7 TRBV11-2 TRBD2 few TGTGCCAGCAGCTTTAGTAGCGGGGGGATCAATGAGCAGTACTTC CASSFSSGGINEQYF
TRBJ1-2 TRBV10-3 NA NA TGTGCCACGGAGGAAACCCGACACGGCGGGGGCGGCTACACCTTC CATEETRHGGGGYTF
TRBJ2-7 TRBV12-3/TRBV12-4 NA many TGTGCCAGCAGTCCTTCAGGCGAGCAGTACTTC CASSPSGEQYF
TRBJ2-2 TRBV5-1 NA NA TGCGCCAGCAGCTTAGACAGCTACTACACCGGGGAGCTGTTTTTT CASSLDSYYTGELFF
TRBJ2-7 TRBV20-1 TRBD2 NA TGCAGTGCTAGTCCCCTAGCGGGTGCTTACGAGCAGTACTTC CSASPLAGAYEQYF
TRBJ2-3 TRBV13 TRBD2 NA TGTGCCAGCAGCTTTAGGACTAGCGGGGTCACAGATACGCAGTATTTT CASSFRTSGVTDTQYF
TRBJ2-4 TRBV18 NA few TGTGCCAGCTCACCAGAATGGGAGATGGACATTCAGTACTTC CASSPEWEMDIQYF
TRBJ1-2 TRBV5-1 NA few TGCGCCAGCAGCTTGACAGACGCCCCTGGCTACACCTTC CASSLTDAPGYTF
TRBJ1-2 TRBV15 NA NA TGTGCCACCAGCGAGGGTGGCAGGGCCTATGGCTACACCTTC CATSEGGRAYGYTF
TRBJ2-7 TRBV28 NA NA TGTGCCAGCAGGCACGGTAAGCAGTACTTC CASRHGKQYF
TRBJ1-5 TRBV20-1 NA once TGCAGTGCTAGAGGCGAAGATCAGCCCCAGCATTTT CSARGEDQPQHF
TRBJ2-3 TRBV10-3 NA NA TGTGCCAGCCGACAGATTCTAGTCGATACGCAGTATTTT CASRQILVDTQYF
TRBJ2-5 TRBV20-1 TRBD2 NA TGCAGTGCTCTAAGACTAGCGGGAGGGCCGGGGGAGACCCAGTACTTC CSALRLAGGPGETQYF
TRBJ2-7 TRBV6-5 NA few TGTGCCAGCAGCTTGATGTGGGGCAACTACGAGCAGTACTTC CASSLMWGNYEQYF
TRBJ1-4 TRBV28 NA NA TGTGCCAGCAGTGCTCTTGATGAAAAACTGTTTTTT CASSALDEKLFF
TRBJ1-2 TRBV7-2 NA NA TGTGCCAGCAGCTTAGATTGGGGAGATGGCTACACCTTC CASSLDWGDGYTF
TRBJ1-2 TRBV20-1 NA NA TGCAGTGCTAGAGATGATTCCGGGACATTCACCTTC CSARDDSGTFTF
TRBJ2-3 TRBV5-1 TRBD2 NA TGCGCCAGCAGCCCGGGGGGATCCGGTACGCAGTATTTT CASSPGGSGTQYF
TRBJ2-1 TRBV2 NA NA TGTGCCAGCAGTGAATGGGTTAGGGCGGACAATGAGCAGTTCTTC CASSEWVRADNEQFF
TRBJ2-1 TRBV30 TRBD2 NA TGTGCCTACTGGGGGGAGGGAGGTAGCTCCTACAATGAGCAGTTCTTC CAYWGEGGSSYNEQFF
TRBJ1-2 TRBV20-1 NA once TGCAGTGTGAATCAGGGACAATCCTATGGCTACACCTTC CSVNQGQSYGYTF
TRBJ2-7 TRBV29-1 NA NA TGCAGCGTCCTACTACAGCGAGGTGGTTACGAGCAGTACTTC CSVLLQRGGYEQYF
TRBJ2-5 TRBV6-2/TRBV6-3 NA NA TGTGCCAGCAGTCACTCGAGATTAAACAATGAGCAGTACTTC CASSHSRLNNEQYF
TRBJ1-2 TRBV12-3/TRBV12-4 NA NA TGTGCCAGCAGTTTAAGGGTTGGATATGGCTACACCTTC CASSLRVGYGYTF
TRBJ1-2 TRBV7-9 TRBD1 NA TGTGCCAGCAGCCAACATGACAGGGCTGGCTACACCTTC CASSQHDRAGYTF
TRBJ2-1 TRBV6-1 NA few TGTGCCAGCAGTTTTGACCGGAATACTTACAATGAGCAGTTCTTC CASSFDRNTYNEQFF
TRBJ2-1 TRBV20-1 NA NA TGCAGTGCTCAGAGGGATTACAATGAGCAGTTCTTC CSAQRDYNEQFF